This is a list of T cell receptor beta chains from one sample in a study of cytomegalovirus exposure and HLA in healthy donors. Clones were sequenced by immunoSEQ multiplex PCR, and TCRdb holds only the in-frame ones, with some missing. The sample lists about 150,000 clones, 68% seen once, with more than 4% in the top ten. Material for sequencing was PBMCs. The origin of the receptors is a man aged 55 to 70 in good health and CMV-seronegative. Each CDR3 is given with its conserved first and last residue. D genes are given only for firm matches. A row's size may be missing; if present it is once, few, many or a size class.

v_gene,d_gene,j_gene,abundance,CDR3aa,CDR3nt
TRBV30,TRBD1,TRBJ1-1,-,CAWMGQAEAFF,TGTGCCTGGATGGGACAGGCTGAAGCTTTCTTT
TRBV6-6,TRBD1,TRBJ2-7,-,CASSYGLDRVWDEQYF,TGTGCCAGCAGTTACGGTCTCGACAGGGTATGGGACGAGCAGTACTTC
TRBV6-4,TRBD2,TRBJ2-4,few,CASRPGAGEGKNIQYF,TGTGCCAGCAGACCAGGCGCGGGAGAAGGCAAAAACATTCAGTACTTC
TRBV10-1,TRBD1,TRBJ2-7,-,CASSETGGPYEQYF,TGCGCCAGCAGTGAAACAGGGGGGCCCTACGAGCAGTACTTC
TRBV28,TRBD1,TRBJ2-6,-,CASSSDRGRAGANVLTF,TGTGCCAGCAGTTCGGACAGGGGGCGCGCTGGGGCCAACGTCCTGACTTTC
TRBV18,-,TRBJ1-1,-,CASSPQAQNTEAFF,TGTGCCAGCTCACCCCAGGCTCAGAACACTGAAGCTTTCTTT
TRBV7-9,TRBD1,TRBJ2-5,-,CASSPRPGQGHGKYF,TGTGCCAGCAGTCCTCGTCCGGGACAGGGTCATGGGAAGTACTTC
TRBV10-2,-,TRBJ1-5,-,CASRLGREVKPQHF,TGCGCCAGCCGCCTGGGAAGGGAGGTGAAGCCCCAGCATTTT
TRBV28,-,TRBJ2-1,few,CASTSFGRVYNEQFF,TGTGCCAGCACTTCGTTTGGGCGGGTCTACAATGAGCAGTTCTTC
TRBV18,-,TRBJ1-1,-,CASSPGQNTEAFF,TGTGCCAGCTCACCGGGGCAGAACACTGAAGCTTTCTTT
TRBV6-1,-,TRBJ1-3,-,CASTLGDTIYF,TGTGCCAGCACCCTAGGGGACACCATATATTTT
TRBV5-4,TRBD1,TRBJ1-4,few,CASSVGTGEQKLFF,TGTGCCAGCAGCGTCGGGACAGGGGAGCAAAAACTGTTTTTT
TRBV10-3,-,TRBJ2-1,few,CATRGSNGRNEQFF,TGTGCCACCCGGGGGTCTAATGGCCGCAATGAGCAGTTCTTC
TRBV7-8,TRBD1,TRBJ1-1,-,CASSLVWGQGAVNTEAFF,TGTGCCAGCAGCTTAGTATGGGGACAGGGGGCAGTAAACACTGAAGCTTTCTTT
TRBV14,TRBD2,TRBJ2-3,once,CASSQDDGGGSPDTQYF,TGTGCCAGCAGCCAAGATGATGGGGGAGGGTCCCCAGATACGCAGTATTTT
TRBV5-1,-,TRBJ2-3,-,CASSLEGADTQYF,TGCGCCAGCAGCTTAGAGGGCGCGGATACGCAGTATTTT
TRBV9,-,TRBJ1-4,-,CASSIGPLGDEKLFF,TGTGCCAGCAGCATCGGCCCTTTAGGGGATGAAAAACTGTTTTTT
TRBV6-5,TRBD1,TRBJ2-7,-,CASRTVGTGSYEQYF,TGTGCCAGCAGAACCGTTGGGACAGGGTCCTACGAGCAGTACTTC
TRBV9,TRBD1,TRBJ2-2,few,CASTPWTGLSAGELFF,TGTGCCAGCACTCCCTGGACAGGGCTAAGCGCCGGGGAGCTGTTTTTT
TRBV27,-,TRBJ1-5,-,CASSPTGDNQPQHF,TGTGCCAGCAGTCCTACAGGTGATAATCAGCCCCAGCATTTT
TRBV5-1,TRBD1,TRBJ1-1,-,CASSSKDRGTVAFF,TGCGCCAGCAGCTCCAAGGACAGGGGGACGGTAGCTTTCTTT
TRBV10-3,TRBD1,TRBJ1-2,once,CAISESTGEYTF,TGTGCCATCAGTGAGTCGACAGGGGAGTACACCTTC
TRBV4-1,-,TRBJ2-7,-,CASSQGTVRGPHKQYF,TGCGCCAGCAGCCAAGGGACAGTCCGGGGTCCCCACAAGCAGTACTTC
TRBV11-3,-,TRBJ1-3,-,CASSLAGGAVGNTIYF,TGTGCCAGCAGCTTAGCGGGGGGAGCTGTTGGAAACACCATATATTTT
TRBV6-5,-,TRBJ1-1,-,CASSYSTVEGDTEAFF,TGTGCCAGCAGTTACTCAACGGTCGAGGGGGACACTGAAGCTTTCTTT
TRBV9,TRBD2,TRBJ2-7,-,CASSVGLAGEGTNEQYF,TGTGCCAGCAGCGTAGGGCTAGCGGGAGAGGGGACGAACGAGCAGTACTTC
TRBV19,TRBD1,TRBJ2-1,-,CASSLGQGWNEQFF,TGTGCCAGTAGTCTTGGACAGGGATGGAATGAGCAGTTCTTC
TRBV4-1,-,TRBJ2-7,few,CASSQVPGQYTYEQYF,TGCGCCAGCTCCCAAGTCCCTGGACAGTATACCTACGAGCAGTACTTC
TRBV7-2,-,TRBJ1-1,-,CASSPYGGNTEAFF,TGTGCCAGCAGCCCCTACGGGGGGAACACTGAAGCTTTCTTT
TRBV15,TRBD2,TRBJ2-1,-,CATSSFPGLAGDEQFF,TGTGCCACCAGCAGTTTTCCGGGACTAGCGGGAGATGAGCAGTTCTTC
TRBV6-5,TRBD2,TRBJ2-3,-,CASSPTSGYTDTQYF,TGTGCCAGCAGCCCGACTAGCGGATACACAGATACGCAGTATTTT